This TCR beta chain was observed in a study of shared clonotypes between healthy human individuals. Trimming cost V 8 bases and J 1 base, with 12 bases left between them. This CDR3 spans 15 amino acids. Germline V lookup: CDR1 MDHEN, CDR2 SYDVKM. Each cell subset's genomic DNA was divided evenly among several immunoSEQ plates. Profiling relied on immunoSEQ multiplex PCR, and the TCRdb table lists in-frame clones only, not all of them. The sample has around 2.1 million clones; roughly 95% are singletons. Healthy adults negative for HIV, lacking recent acute infections or vaccinations, served as donors. The split of CD4+ cells yielded CD45RA+ naive and CD45RA-negative memory subsets. With regard to this clone: This sample also contains other DNA sequences that code for the same CDR3.

Sequenced: naive CD4+ T cells sorted from blood. Subset: CD45RA+ positively selected. The rearrangement links TRBV28 to TRBJ2-6; D could derive from TRBD1 or TRBD2 (5 bases each). The TCR originated in a man between 18 and 35 years old in good health. CDR3 DNA sequence: TGTGCCAGCGGGACGGGCGGGTCTGGGGCCAACGTCCTGACTTTC. It translates to CASGTGGSGANVLTF.